This T cell receptor (beta chain) was sequenced for a study of CD8 T cells in ankylosing spondylitis. About this clonotype itself: The antigen remains unidentified.

With 5 bases removed from V and 10 bases from J, the gap between germline ends came to 12 bases. Germline CDR1 and CDR2: MDHEN and SYDVKM. CDR3 length: 12 amino acids. Whole-study results and caveats: Matched ankylosing spondylitis synovial fluid reportedly showed significant enrichment of disease-linked clones. Clones that were linked to disease were CD8+ and were relatively rare in peripheral blood. Apparently characteristic of ankylosing spondylitis blood was a TCR beta motif (roughly eight highly homologous variants).

TCR beta libraries were made by quantitative 5'-RACE with molecular barcodes. Each CDR3 protein gets one entry after TCRdb re-called the 5' RACE reads with MiXCR. The table records around 480,000 distinct CDR3 sequences, roughly a sixth of them present only once. The chain is built from TRBV28 and TRBJ1-5; no definite D call. The TCR comes from a male donor with ankylosing spondylitis. The sample taken for sequencing was blood, either unsorted or a sorted T cell fraction (not recorded which). The chain's CDR3 is CASSPLSSPQHF. Here the CDR3 DNA reads TGTGCCAGCAGTCCCCTAAGCTCTCCCCAGCATTTT.